This TCR beta chain was identified during a study of beta chain features in type 1 diabetes. Looked up from germline, CDR1 is LNHDA and CDR2 is SQIVND (reference sequence). There are 15 residues in the CDR3. V shed 3 bases, J shed 4 bases, and the junction held 8 bases outside the gene matches. By way of CD45RO/CCR7/CD25/CD127/CD95/CD27, the CD4+ regulatory, stem cell-like memory, central memory and naive cells were sorted. General study points: Reads derived from cDNA could over-represent cells showing high TCR expression.

Every isolated RNA sample was fully reverse transcribed, so sequencing captured expressed TCRB transcripts. Libraries were prepared by immunoSEQ multiplex PCR; TCRdb keeps only in-frame clonotypes and omits some of them. The sample contains 300,000 to 350,000 clones, approximately 8.2% of which appear only once. As for this clone: Antigen: not known.

The chain links TRBV19 to TRBJ2-5, with TRBD2 identical over 7 bases. The sequence came from a woman aged 18 to 35 in good health. Sequenced material: central memory CD4+ T cells from blood. CDR3 sequence: CASSMRRERVETQYF. The DNA for the CDR3 is TGTGCCAGTAGTATGAGGCGGGAGCGGGTAGAGACCCAGTACTTC.